The 18 T cell receptor beta chains given below trace back to one sample, sequenced in a study of blood T cell repertoires in COVID-19. The method was immunoSEQ multiplex PCR; TCRdb's version includes in-frame clones alone and lacks a portion of them. The profile shows under 400,000 clones, about 92% of them singletons. Sequencing was performed on peripheral blood. The source is a woman in her fifties or sixties with COVID-19, enrolled during active disease.

The genes are TRBV5-1 and TRBJ2-5; TRBD1 aligns across 8 bases. CDR1 and CDR2 (germline): SGHRS, YFSETQ. The V and J ends lost 2 bases and 3 bases, in that order; junction bases with no gene match: 6. This CDR3 is 15 amino acids long. The CDR3, as DNA: TGCGCCAGCAGCTTCGACAGGGGCCCAGAAGAGACCCAGTACTTC. Protein: CASSFDRGPEETQYF.

This chain connects TRBV2 to TRBJ2-2; the D gene is possibly TRBD1 (6 bases). Germline V gene sequence: CDR1 SNHLY, CDR2 FYNNEI. Trimming removed 5 bases at V and 4 bases at J, with 14 bases between. The CDR3 totals 15 residues. The CDR3 loop reads CASSPTGLGTGELFF. In DNA, the CDR3 is TGTGCCAGCAGTCCGACAGGATTGGGCACCGGGGAGCTGTTTTTT. Together with reference TRBV2 and TRBJ2-2, the CDR3 gives the full variable domain: EPEVTQTPSHQVTQMGQEVILRCVPISNHLYFYWYRQILGQKVEFLVSFYNNEISEKSEIFDDQFSVERPDGSNFTLKIRSTKLEDSAMYFCASSPTGLGTGELFFGEGSRLTVL.

The chain combines TRBV19 with TRBJ1-2, with 10 bases matching TRBD1. The CDR3 runs to 14 residues. Germline-derived CDR1 and CDR2 are LNHDA and SQIVND (reference sequence). The ends lost 6 bases at V and 5 bases at J; junction bases unmatched: 6. The DNA of the CDR3 is TGTGCCAGTAGCACGGGACAGGGGATATATGGCTACACCTTC. It yields the protein CASSTGQGIYGYTF.

The chain has TRBV7-2 and TRBJ1-2; D not resolved. V was shortened by 1 base and J by 6 bases, with 6 bases between the two germline ends. Germline CDR1 and CDR2: SGHTA and FQGNSA. There are 12 residues in the CDR3. DNA for the CDR3: TGTGCCAGCAGCTTAGGACGGGATGGCTACACCTTC. Amino acid sequence: CASSLGRDGYTF.

The chain recombines TRBV27 with TRBJ1-1; D not certain. V dropped 3 bases and J dropped 6 bases, with 11 bases sitting between them. Germline CDR1 is MNHEY and CDR2 is SMNVEV (reference sequence). The CDR3 is 13 amino acids. The CDR3 spells CASSFPPRSEAFF. CDR3 sequence (DNA): TGTGCCAGCAGTTTCCCTCCTCGGTCTGAAGCTTTCTTT.

The chain has TRBV28 and TRBJ1-2, with 8 positions matching TRBD1. The length of the CDR3 is 15 residues. The germline gives CDR1 MDHEN, CDR2 SYDVKM. Trimming took 4 bases from V and 6 from J; bases not matched to a gene: 10. The CDR3 region has the DNA TGTGCCAGCAGTTGGGGGACAGGAGAAAACGATGGCTACACCTTC. Its protein is CASSWGTGENDGYTF.

The gene calls are TRBV10-3 and TRBJ1-2; D ambiguous. CDR1 and CDR2 (germline): ENHRY, SYGVKD. This CDR3 has 12 amino acids. V dropped 3 bases and J dropped 6 bases, with 8 bases sitting between them. The CDR3 here is CAISDYLDGYTF. CDR3 sequence (DNA): TGTGCCATCAGTGACTATTTGGATGGCTACACCTTC.

V is TRBV7-8 and J is TRBJ2-2, with D tentatively TRBD2 (6 bases). Trimming took 9 bases from V and 9 from J, leaving 17 bases between them. In germline, CDR1 is SGHVS, CDR2 FQNEAQ. The CDR3 has 13 amino acids. CDR3 bases: TGTGCCAGTTTCCCGCCGACTAGTAGGGAGCTGTTTTTT. Translating it yields CASFPPTSRELFF.

The CDR3 reads CASSEGQGAEQPQHF. CDR3 bases: TGTGCCAGCAGCGAGGGACAGGGGGCCGAACAGCCCCAGCATTTT. The chain uses TRBV9 and TRBJ1-5, with 12 bases lining up with TRBD1. CDR3 length: 15 amino acids. CDR1 is SGDLS and CDR2 is YYNGEE in the germline V gene. The trim removed 3 bases at V and 7 bases at J, leaving 5 bases unmatched.

The rearrangement joins TRBV2 to TRBJ1-5; TRBD1 matches 9 bases. Per the germline V gene, CDR1 is SNHLY and CDR2 is FYNNEI. V was clipped by 6 bases and J by 0 bases; unmatched bases: 3. The CDR3 has 15 amino acids. For the CDR3, the DNA is TGTGCCAGCAGCCAGGACAGGGGTAGCAATCAGCCCCAGCATTTT. Its translation is CASSQDRGSNQPQHF.

This chain joins TRBV5-6 and TRBJ1-1; 8 bases are shared with TRBD1. This CDR3 is built from 16 residues. Germline values: CDR1 SGHDT, CDR2 YYEEEE. Trimming cost V 0 bases and J 4 bases; bases outside gene matches: 8. This chain's CDR3 is CASSLARGQRPTEAFF. The DNA for the CDR3 is TGTGCCAGCAGCTTGGCCAGGGGGCAACGGCCCACTGAAGCTTTCTTT. Full variable domain (remainder filled in from reference TRBV5-6 and TRBJ1-1): DAGVTQSPTHLIKTRGQQVTLRCSPKSGHDTVSWYQQALGQGPQFIFQYYEEEERQRGNFPDRFSGHQFPNYSSELNVNALLLGDSALYLCASSLARGQRPTEAFFGQGTRLTVV.

The J gene is TRBJ1-2, the V gene TRBV2; 9 bases line up with TRBD1. CDR1 SNHLY and CDR2 FYNNEI come from the germline V gene. J gave up 7 bases and V 3 bases, and 6 bases lay outside the gene matches. The CDR3 spans 14 residues. The CDR3 sequence is CASSDGDRAGGYTF. CDR3 coding DNA: TGTGCCAGCAGTGATGGGGACAGGGCAGGTGGCTACACCTTC.

This rearrangement joins TRBV4-1 to TRBJ2-1; TRBD2 agrees at 8 bases. Germline trimming cut 1 base from V and 2 bases from J; bases unmatched to any gene: 7. The CDR3 contains 17 residues. Germline V lookup: CDR1 MGHRA, CDR2 YSYEKL. CDR3 protein: CASSQGQRGRPYNEQFF. In DNA, the CDR3 is TGCGCCAGCAGCCAAGGGCAGCGGGGGAGACCCTACAATGAGCAGTTCTTC.

The chain employs TRBV7-9 and TRBJ2-2; D is undetermined. This CDR3 is built from 13 residues. V gave up 1 base and J gave up 7 bases, with 7 bases separating them. CDR1 is SEHNR, CDR2 FQNEAQ, per germline (reference sequence). Here the CDR3 DNA reads TGTGCCAGCAGCTTAGTGGCTGTCGGGGAGCTGTTTTTT. This translates into CASSLVAVGELFF.

This chain uses TRBV4-2 with TRBJ1-2; D is possibly TRBD1 (6 bases). Trimming left V 4 bases short and J 1 base short, with 13 bases between. Germline V gives CDR1 LGHNA, CDR2 YNFKEQ. The CDR3 loop spans 15 amino acids. The DNA of the CDR3 is TGTGCCAGCAGCCTGGAGACAGGTCATAACTATGGCTACACCTTC. This codes for CASSLETGHNYGYTF.

The chain is built from TRBV7-6 and TRBJ1-5; D may be TRBD1 (6 bases). The germline gives CDR1 SGHVS, CDR2 FNYEAQ. V was trimmed by 2 bases and J by 0 bases, leaving 11 bases between them. This CDR3 is built from 16 residues. CDR3: CASSLTGGHSNQPQHF. In nucleotides, the CDR3 is TGTGCCAGCAGCTTAACGGGGGGCCATAGCAATCAGCCCCAGCATTTT.

The V and J genes are TRBV27 and TRBJ2-6; D remains ambiguous. Germline CDR1 reads MNHEY; CDR2 reads SMNVEV (reference sequence). The CDR3 runs 13 residues. The CDR3 sequence: CASQNSGANVLTF. The CDR3 nucleotides are TGTGCTTCACAGAACTCTGGGGCCAACGTCCTGACTTTC.

The chain combines TRBV19 with TRBJ2-1; TRBD2 matches 9 bases. CDR1 is LNHDA, CDR2 SQIVND, per germline (reference sequence). The CDR3 covers 17 residues. V dropped 8 bases and J dropped 3; count of bases not matched to a gene: 14. CDR3 in amino acids: CASSIGWRGGHYNEQFF. The CDR3 coding sequence is TGTGCCAGTTCTATCGGGTGGCGGGGGGGCCACTACAATGAGCAGTTCTTC.